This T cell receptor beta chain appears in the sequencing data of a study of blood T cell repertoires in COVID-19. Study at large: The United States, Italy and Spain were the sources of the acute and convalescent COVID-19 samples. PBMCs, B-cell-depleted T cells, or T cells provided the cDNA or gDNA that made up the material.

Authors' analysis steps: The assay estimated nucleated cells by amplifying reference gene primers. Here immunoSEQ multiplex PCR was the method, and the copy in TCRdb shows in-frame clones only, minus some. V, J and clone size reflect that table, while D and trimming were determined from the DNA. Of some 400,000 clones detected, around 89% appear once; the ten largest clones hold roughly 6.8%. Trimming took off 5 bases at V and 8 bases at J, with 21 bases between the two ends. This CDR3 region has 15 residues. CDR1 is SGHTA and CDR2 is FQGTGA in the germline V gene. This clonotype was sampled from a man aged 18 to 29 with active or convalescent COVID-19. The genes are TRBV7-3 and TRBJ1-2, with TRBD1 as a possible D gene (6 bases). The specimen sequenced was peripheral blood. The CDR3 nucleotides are TGTGCCAGCAGCGAACAGGGTCTCCTCCAAGAGGGCTACACCTTC. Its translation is CASSEQGLLQEGYTF.